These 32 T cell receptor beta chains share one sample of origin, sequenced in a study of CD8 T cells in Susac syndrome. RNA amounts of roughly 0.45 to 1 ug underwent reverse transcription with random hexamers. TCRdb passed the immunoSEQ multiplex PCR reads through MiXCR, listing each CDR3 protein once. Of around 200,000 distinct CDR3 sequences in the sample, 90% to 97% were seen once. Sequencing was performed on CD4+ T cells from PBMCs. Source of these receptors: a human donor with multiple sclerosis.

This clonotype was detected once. In DNA, the CDR3 is TGTGCCAGCAGCTTAGGCGCAGGAAACTATGGCTACACCTTC. This encodes CASSLGAGNYGYTF. The rearrangement links TRBV13 to TRBJ1-2; D is unresolved. The germline gives CDR1 PRHDT, CDR2 FYEKMQ (reference sequence). Between the trimmed V and J ends, which lost 0 bases and 2 bases, there was a span of 7 bases. This CDR3 is built from 14 residues.

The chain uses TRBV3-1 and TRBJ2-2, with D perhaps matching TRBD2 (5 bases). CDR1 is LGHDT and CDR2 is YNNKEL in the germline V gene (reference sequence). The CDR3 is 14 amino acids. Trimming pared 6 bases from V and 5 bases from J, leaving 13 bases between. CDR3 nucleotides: TGTGCCAGCAGAAAGGACTCAGTAACCGGGGAGCTGTTTTTT. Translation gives CASRKDSVTGELFF.

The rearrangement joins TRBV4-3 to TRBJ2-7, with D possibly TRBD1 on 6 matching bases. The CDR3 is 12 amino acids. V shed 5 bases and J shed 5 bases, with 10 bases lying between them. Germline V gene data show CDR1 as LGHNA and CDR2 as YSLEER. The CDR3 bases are TGCGCCAGCAGCTCCCAGGGGCACGAGCAGTACTTC. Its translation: CASSSQGHEQYF.

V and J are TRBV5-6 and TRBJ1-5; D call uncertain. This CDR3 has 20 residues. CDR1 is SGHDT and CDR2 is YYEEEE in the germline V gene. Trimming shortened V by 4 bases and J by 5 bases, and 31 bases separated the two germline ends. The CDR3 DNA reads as TGTGCCAGCAGCAAGGAAGGCACAACCCCCGCCCGCCGAGGGCATCAGCCCCAGCATTTT. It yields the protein CASSKEGTTPARRGHQPQHF.

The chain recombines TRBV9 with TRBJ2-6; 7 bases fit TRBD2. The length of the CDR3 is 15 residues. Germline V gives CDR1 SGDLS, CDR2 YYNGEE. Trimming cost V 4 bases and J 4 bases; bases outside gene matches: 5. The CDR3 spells CASSLGGTGANVLTF. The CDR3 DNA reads TGTGCCAGCAGCCTCGGGGGGACCGGGGCCAACGTCCTGACTTTC.

The CDR3 region is CASSYGYGYEQYF. The CDR3 DNA is TGTGCCAGCAGTTATGGATATGGCTACGAGCAGTACTTC. This chain connects TRBV6-6 to TRBJ2-7; D gene unclear. Germline V CDR1 and CDR2: MNHNY, SVGAGI (reference sequence). V was clipped by 3 bases and J by 3 bases, with 9 bases between them. CDR3 size: 13 residues.

CDR3 protein: CASSLWRGRSDEQFF. CDR3 nucleotides: TGTGCCAGCAGTTTATGGAGGGGGCGATCAGATGAGCAGTTCTTC. This chain links TRBV12-3 or TRBV12-4 with TRBJ2-1; perhaps TRBD1 as D (7 bases). V lost 2 bases and J 8 bases, leaving 16 bases between the germline ends. This CDR3 spans 15 amino acids.

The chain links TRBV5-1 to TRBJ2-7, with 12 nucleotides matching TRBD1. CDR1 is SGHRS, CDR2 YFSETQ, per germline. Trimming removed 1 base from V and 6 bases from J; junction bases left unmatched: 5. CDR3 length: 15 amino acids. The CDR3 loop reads CASSLSGTGGSEQYF. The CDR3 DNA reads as TGCGCCAGCAGCTTGTCGGGGACAGGGGGCAGCGAGCAGTACTTC.

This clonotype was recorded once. CDR3 sequence: CASSLDPTDQYF. DNA of the CDR3: TGTGCCAGCAGCTTAGACCCAACCGACCAGTACTTC. The chain combines TRBV7-2 with TRBJ2-5; D not resolved. The V gene lost 1 base and the J gene lost 10 bases, with 10 bases spanning the gap. CDR3 length: 12 residues. Germline V CDR1 and CDR2: SGHTA, FQGNSA.

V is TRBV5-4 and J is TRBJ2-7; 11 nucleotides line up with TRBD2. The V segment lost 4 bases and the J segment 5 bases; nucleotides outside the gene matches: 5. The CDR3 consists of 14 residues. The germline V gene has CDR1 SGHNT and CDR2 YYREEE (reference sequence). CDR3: CASSRLAGGDEQYF. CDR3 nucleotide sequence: TGTGCCAGCAGCCGCCTAGCGGGGGGCGACGAGCAGTACTTC.

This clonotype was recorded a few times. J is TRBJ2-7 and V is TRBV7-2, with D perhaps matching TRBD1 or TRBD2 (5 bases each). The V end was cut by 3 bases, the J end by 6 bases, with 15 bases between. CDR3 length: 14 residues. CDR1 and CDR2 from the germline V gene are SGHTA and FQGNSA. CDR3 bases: TGTGCCAGCAGCTTGAGGGGTACTCAGGGCGAGCAGTACTTC. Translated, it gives CASSLRGTQGEQYF.

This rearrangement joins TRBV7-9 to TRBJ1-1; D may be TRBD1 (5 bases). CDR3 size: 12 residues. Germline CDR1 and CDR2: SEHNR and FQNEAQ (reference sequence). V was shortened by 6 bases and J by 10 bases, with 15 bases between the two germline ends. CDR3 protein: CASSRDPQGAFF. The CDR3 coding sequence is TGTGCCAGCAGTCGGGACCCCCAGGGAGCTTTCTTT.

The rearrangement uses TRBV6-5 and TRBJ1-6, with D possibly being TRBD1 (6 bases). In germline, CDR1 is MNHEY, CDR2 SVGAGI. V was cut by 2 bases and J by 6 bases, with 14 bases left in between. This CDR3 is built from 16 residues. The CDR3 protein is CASSYGTGAGNSPLHF. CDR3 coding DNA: TGTGCCAGCAGTTACGGAACGGGGGCAGGTAATTCACCCCTCCACTTT.

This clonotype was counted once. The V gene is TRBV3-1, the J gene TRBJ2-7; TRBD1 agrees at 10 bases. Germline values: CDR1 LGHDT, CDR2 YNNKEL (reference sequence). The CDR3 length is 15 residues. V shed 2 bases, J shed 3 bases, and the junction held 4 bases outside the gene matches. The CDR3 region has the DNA TGTGCCAGCAGCCAAATGGGACAGGGGATCTACGAGCAGTACTTC. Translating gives CASSQMGQGIYEQYF.

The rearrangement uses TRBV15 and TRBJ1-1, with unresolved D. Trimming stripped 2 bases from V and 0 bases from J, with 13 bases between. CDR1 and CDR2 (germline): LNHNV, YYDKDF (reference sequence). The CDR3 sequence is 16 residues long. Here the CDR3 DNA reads TGTGCCACCAGCAGATTCAGACCGAGGATGAACACTGAAGCTTTCTTT. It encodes CATSRFRPRMNTEAFF.

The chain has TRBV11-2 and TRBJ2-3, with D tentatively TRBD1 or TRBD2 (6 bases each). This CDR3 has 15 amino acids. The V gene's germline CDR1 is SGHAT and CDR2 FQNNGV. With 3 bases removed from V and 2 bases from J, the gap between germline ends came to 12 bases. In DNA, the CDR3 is TGTGCCAGCAGCTTTTCGGGGGCCCCCACAGATACGCAGTATTTT. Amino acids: CASSFSGAPTDTQYF.

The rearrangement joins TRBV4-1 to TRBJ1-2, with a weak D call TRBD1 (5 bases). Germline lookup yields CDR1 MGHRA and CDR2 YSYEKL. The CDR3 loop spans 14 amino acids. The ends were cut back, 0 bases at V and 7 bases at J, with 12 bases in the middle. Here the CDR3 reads CASSQERQSVGYTF. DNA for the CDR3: TGCGCCAGCAGCCAAGAGAGACAGTCGGTTGGCTACACCTTC.

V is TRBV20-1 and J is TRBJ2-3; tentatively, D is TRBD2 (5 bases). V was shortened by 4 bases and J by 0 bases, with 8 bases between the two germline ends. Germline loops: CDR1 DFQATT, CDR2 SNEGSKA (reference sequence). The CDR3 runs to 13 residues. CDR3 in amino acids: CSATSSSTDTQYF. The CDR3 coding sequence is TGCAGTGCTACTAGCTCTAGCACAGATACGCAGTATTTT.

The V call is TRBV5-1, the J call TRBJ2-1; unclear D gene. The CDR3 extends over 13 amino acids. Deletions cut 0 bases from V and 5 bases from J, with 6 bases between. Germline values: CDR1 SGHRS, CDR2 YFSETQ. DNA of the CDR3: TGCGCCAGCAGCTTGGGGTGGAACAATGAGCAGTTCTTC. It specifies CASSLGWNNEQFF.

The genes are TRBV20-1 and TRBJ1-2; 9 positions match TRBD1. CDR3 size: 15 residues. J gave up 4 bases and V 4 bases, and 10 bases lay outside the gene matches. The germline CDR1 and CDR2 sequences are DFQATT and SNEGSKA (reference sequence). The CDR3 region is CSATEPGQGVYGYTF. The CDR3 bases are TGCAGTGCTACAGAGCCGGGACAGGGCGTCTATGGCTACACCTTC.

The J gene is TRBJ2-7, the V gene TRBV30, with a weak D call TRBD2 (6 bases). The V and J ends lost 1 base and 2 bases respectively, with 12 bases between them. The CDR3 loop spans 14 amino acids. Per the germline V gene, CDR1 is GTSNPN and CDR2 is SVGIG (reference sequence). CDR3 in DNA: TGTGCCTGGAGTGGTAAGCGGGCCCCCTACGAGCAGTACTTC. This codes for CAWSGKRAPYEQYF.

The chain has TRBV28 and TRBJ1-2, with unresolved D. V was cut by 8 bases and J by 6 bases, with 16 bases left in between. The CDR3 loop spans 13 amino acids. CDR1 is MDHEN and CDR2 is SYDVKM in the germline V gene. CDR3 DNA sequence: TGTGCCAGCGAAACCCCGGCGGGCAATGGCTACACCTTC. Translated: CASETPAGNGYTF.

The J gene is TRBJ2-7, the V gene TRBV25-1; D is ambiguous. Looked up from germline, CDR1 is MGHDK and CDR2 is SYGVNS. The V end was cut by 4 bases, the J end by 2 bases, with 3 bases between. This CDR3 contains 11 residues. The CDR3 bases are TGTGCCAGCAGTGCCGCCTACGAGCAGTACTTC. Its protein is CASSAAYEQYF.

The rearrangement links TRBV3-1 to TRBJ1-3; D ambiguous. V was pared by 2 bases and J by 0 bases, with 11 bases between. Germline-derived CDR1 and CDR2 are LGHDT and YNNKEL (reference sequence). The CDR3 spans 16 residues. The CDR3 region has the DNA TGTGCCAGCAGCCAACCCAGCTGGTTCTCTGGAAACACCATATATTTT. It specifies CASSQPSWFSGNTIYF.

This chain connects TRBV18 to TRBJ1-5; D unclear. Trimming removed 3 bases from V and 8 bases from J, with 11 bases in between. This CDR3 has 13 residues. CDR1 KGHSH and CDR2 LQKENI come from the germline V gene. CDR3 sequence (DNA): TGTGCCAGCTCACCCGGGCCCTGGGAGCCCCAGCATTTT. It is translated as CASSPGPWEPQHF.

This CDR3 reads CSVRNSGANVLTF. The DNA for the CDR3 is TGCAGCGTTCGTAACTCTGGGGCCAACGTCCTGACTTTC. The rearrangement joins TRBV29-1 to TRBJ2-6; the D is unclear. This CDR3 contains 13 residues. The V end was cut by 5 bases, the J end by 0 bases, with 5 bases between. Germline CDR1 reads SQVTM; CDR2 reads ANQGSEA.

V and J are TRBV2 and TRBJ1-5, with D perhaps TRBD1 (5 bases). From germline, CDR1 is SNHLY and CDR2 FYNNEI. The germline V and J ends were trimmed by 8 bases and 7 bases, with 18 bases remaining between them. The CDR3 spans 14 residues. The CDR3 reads CASLPAGGTQPQHF. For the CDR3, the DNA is TGTGCCAGCCTCCCTGCGGGCGGGACCCAGCCCCAGCATTTT.

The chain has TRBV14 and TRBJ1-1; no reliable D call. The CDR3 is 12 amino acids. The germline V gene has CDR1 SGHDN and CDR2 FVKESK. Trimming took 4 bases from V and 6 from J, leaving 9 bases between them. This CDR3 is CASSLVGAEAFF. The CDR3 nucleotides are TGTGCCAGCAGCCTCGTTGGGGCTGAAGCTTTCTTT. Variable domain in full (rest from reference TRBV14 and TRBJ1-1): EAGVTQFPSHSVIEKGQTVTLRCDPISGHDNLYWYRRVMGKEIKFLLHFVKESKQDESGMPNNRFLAERTGGTYSTLKVQPAELEDSGVYFCASSLVGAEAFFGQGTRLTVV.

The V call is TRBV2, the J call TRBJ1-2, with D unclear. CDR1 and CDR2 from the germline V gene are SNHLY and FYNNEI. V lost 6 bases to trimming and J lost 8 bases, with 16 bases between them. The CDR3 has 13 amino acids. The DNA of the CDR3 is TGTGCCAGCAGAATTGGGGTTCTGAGGGGCTACACCTTC. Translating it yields CASRIGVLRGYTF. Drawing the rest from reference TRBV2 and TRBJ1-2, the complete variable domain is EPEVTQTPSHQVTQMGQEVILRCVPISNHLYFYWYRQILGQKVEFLVSFYNNEISEKSEIFDDQFSVERPDGSNFTLKIRSTKLEDSAMYFCASRIGVLRGYTFGSGTRLTVV.

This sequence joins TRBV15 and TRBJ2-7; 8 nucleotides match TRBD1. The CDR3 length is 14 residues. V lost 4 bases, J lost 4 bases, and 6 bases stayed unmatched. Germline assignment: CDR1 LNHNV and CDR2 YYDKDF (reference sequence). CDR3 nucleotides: TGTGCCACCAGCAAAGGAACAGGGGGTTACGAGCAGTACTTC. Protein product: CATSKGTGGYEQYF.

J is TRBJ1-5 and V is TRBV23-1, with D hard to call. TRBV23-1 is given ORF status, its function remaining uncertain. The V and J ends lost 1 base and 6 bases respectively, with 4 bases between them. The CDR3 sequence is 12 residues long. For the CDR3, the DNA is TGCGCCAGCAGTCAATTGTGTCAGCCCCAGCATTTT. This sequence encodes CASSQLCQPQHF.

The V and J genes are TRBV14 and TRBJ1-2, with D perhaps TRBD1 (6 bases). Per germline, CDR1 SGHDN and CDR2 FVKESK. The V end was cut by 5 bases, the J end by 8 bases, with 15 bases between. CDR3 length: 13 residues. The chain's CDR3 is CASSYRGGDGYTF. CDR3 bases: TGTGCCAGCAGCTACCGAGGGGGGGACGGCTACACCTTC.